This T cell receptor (beta chain) appears in the sequencing data of a study of T-cell reconstitution after alpha-beta-depleted transplantation in children. Whole-study results and caveats: T-cell numbers and diversity, one year after transplant, stemmed largely from T cells that were newly produced.

Preparing the TCRbeta library involved the use of unique molecular identifiers. TCRdb re-called the PCR reads through MiXCR, storing one row per CDR3 protein. The table has 900,000 or so distinct CDR3 sequences, around 15% seen once. Trimming left V 4 bases short and J 4 bases short, with 11 bases between. The V gene's germline CDR1 is MNHEY and CDR2 SMNVEV (reference sequence). This CDR3 contains 14 residues. For this clonotype: Its specificity is not known.

The sequence came from a male patient under 18 who had a stem cell transplant for acute lymphoblastic leukemia, so the T cells may come from the graft donor. V and J are TRBV27 and TRBJ2-1, with D tentatively TRBD1 (6 bases). The sample was PBMCs, mostly from graft donor cells, taken 360 days after TCRalphabeta/CD19-depleted stem cell transplant. The CDR3 DNA is TGTGCCAGCAGTTCCGGGACACAATACAATGAGCAGTTCTTC. Its translation is CASSSGTQYNEQFF.